Presented here are 29 T cell receptor beta chains from one specimen sequenced in a study of response to subunit inactivated influenza vaccine. TCRdb recomputed calls from the RT-PCR reads with MiXCR, one row per CDR3 protein. The sample includes 550,000 to 800,000 distinct CDR3 sequences, around 13% of them seen just once. This specimen consisted of PBMCs from blood, obtained 14 to 15 days before vaccination. Receptor source: a man aged 45-60 years who received an inactivated influenza vaccine.

This clonotype was observed a few times. The rearrangement links TRBV25-1 to TRBJ2-7; 7 bases match TRBD2. V gave up 0 bases and J gave up 0 bases; unmatched junction bases: 5. Germline CDR1 and CDR2: MGHDK and SYGVNS. The CDR3 has 16 amino acids. Written as DNA, the CDR3 is TGTGCCAGCAGTGAATATCTCGGGAGGAGCTCCTACGAGCAGTACTTC. It encodes CASSEYLGRSSYEQYF.

This clonotype was seen many times. The chain couples TRBV11-1 to TRBJ2-1; 9 bases agree with TRBD1. The CDR3 sequence is 13 residues long. The germline V gene encodes CDR1 SGHAT and CDR2 FQDESV (reference sequence). V trimming: 1 base; J trimming: 8 bases; junction bases outside the gene matches: 0. The CDR3, as DNA: TGTGCCAGCAGCTTAGACAGGGGGCATGAGCAGTTCTTC. Its translation: CASSLDRGHEQFF.

This clonotype was detected only a few times. This sequence joins TRBV7-2 and TRBJ2-5, with D hard to call. V lost 4 bases to trimming and J lost 4 bases, with 7 bases between them. The length of the CDR3 is 12 residues. CDR1 and CDR2 from the germline V gene are SGHTA and FQGNSA. The CDR3 reads CASSSNLETQYF. CDR3 DNA sequence: TGTGCCAGCAGCTCGAACTTAGAGACCCAGTACTTC. Full variable domain (rest looked up from reference TRBV7-2 and TRBJ2-5): GAGVSQSPSNKVTEKGKDVELRCDPISGHTALYWYRQSLGQGLEFLIYFQGNSAPDKSGLPSDRFSAERTGGSVSTLTIQRTQQEDSAVYLCASSSNLETQYFGPGTRLLVL.

The chain carries TRBV24-1 and TRBJ2-3, with TRBD2 matching over 8 bases. The CDR3 extends over 14 amino acids. Germline CDR1 is KGHDR and CDR2 is SFDVKD. Germline trimming cut 12 bases from V and 2 bases from J; bases unmatched to any gene: 9. CDR3 DNA sequence: TGTGCCGCGCTGGGGCGGGAGGTCACAGATACGCAGTATTTT. Its translation: CAALGREVTDTQYF.

V and J are TRBV20-1 and TRBJ2-7, with 7 bases fitting TRBD1. The CDR3 covers 15 residues. The V gene end was trimmed by 3 bases and the J gene end by 3 bases; junction bases not matched to a gene: 11. The germline V gene encodes CDR1 DFQATT and CDR2 SNEGSKA (reference sequence). The DNA for the CDR3 is TGCAGTGCTAGGGTGGGACAGTCCCCCCTCTACGAGCAGTACTTC. This encodes CSARVGQSPLYEQYF.

In its sample, this clonotype was seen a few times. The chain links TRBV29-1 to TRBJ2-7; 10 bases match TRBD2. V lost 6 bases to trimming and J lost 3 bases; unmatched junction nucleotides: 8. In germline, CDR1 is SQVTM, CDR2 ANQGSEA. The CDR3 is 14 residues long. Here the CDR3 reads CSVRTSGTFYEQYF. In DNA, the CDR3 is TGCAGCGTCCGGACTAGCGGAACCTTCTACGAGCAGTACTTC.

This clonotype was seen a handful of times. The chain uses TRBV28 and TRBJ1-1, with D perhaps TRBD1 (5 bases). V gave up 6 bases and J gave up 2 bases, with 22 bases separating them. This CDR3 has 17 residues. The germline gives CDR1 MDHEN, CDR2 SYDVKM. CDR3 amino acids: CASSFFEGLSPNTEAFF. CDR3 nucleotide sequence: TGTGCCAGCAGCTTCTTTGAGGGGTTGTCCCCTAACACTGAAGCTTTCTTT.

This clonotype was detected ten times or more. The chain is built from TRBV6-2 or TRBV6-3 and TRBJ2-7; the match to TRBD1 covers 9 bases. This CDR3 comprises 14 residues. Per the germline V gene, CDR1 is MNHEY and CDR2 is SVGEGT. After removal of 6 bases from V and 2 bases from J, the junction contained 5 bases not matched to a gene. The CDR3 reads CASRKRDRAYEQYF. The CDR3, as DNA: TGTGCCAGCAGAAAGAGGGACAGGGCCTACGAGCAGTACTTC.

The V call is TRBV30, the J call TRBJ2-1; no reliable D call. The CDR3 has 12 amino acids. Germline assignment: CDR1 GTSNPN and CDR2 SVGIG (reference sequence). V was cut by 2 bases and J by 6 bases, with 8 bases left in between. DNA of the CDR3: TGTGCCTGGAGTAGCCCCCTCAATGAGCAGTTCTTC. This gives the protein CAWSSPLNEQFF.

This clonotype was observed a single time. J is TRBJ2-5 and V is TRBV4-1; D not certain. CDR1 and CDR2 from the germline V gene are MGHRA and YSYEKL. This CDR3 has 16 amino acids. V was shortened by 1 base and J by 4 bases, with 16 bases between the two germline ends. CDR3 amino acids: CASSQVGDRWGETQYF. CDR3 sequence (DNA): TGCGCCAGCAGCCAAGTAGGCGATAGGTGGGGAGAGACCCAGTACTTC.

The rearrangement uses TRBV3-1 and TRBJ2-7, with D perhaps matching TRBD1 (5 bases). The CDR3 is 15 residues long. Germline V gene data show CDR1 as LGHDT and CDR2 as YNNKEL (reference sequence). The ends were cut back, 4 bases at V and 0 bases at J, with 13 bases in the middle. CDR3 sequence (DNA): TGTGCCAGCAGCCCCGCAGGGCTTAGCTCCTACGAGCAGTACTTC. It codes for CASSPAGLSSYEQYF.

This clonotype has at least ten counts. The gene calls are TRBV5-1 and TRBJ2-1; a weak D match, TRBD2 (5 bases). The CDR3 extends over 16 amino acids. Trimming left V 4 bases short and J 7 bases short, with 21 bases between. Germline CDR1 SGHRS, CDR2 YFSETQ. The DNA of the CDR3 is TGCGCCAGCAGCGCCGCCCCGGGATTCGTAAGTAATGAGCAGTTCTTC. It translates to CASSAAPGFVSNEQFF.

This clonotype turned up a few times. For the CDR3, the DNA is TGTGCCAGCAGCCCTGTCGCTAGCGGGGGCCTGAGCTCCTACAATGAGCAGTTCTTC. Protein product: CASSPVASGGLSSYNEQFF. The chain carries TRBV4-2 and TRBJ2-1; the match to TRBD2 covers 10 bases. The CDR3 has 19 amino acids. The V and J ends lost 4 bases and 0 bases, in that order; junction bases with no gene match: 12. The V gene's germline CDR1 is LGHNA and CDR2 YNFKEQ.

Ten or more counts support this clonotype. The chain recombines TRBV20-1 with TRBJ1-6, with 8 bases identical to TRBD1. This CDR3 contains 13 residues. Germline CDR1 and CDR2: DFQATT and SNEGSKA (reference sequence). Trimming at V came to 3 bases and at J to 7 bases, leaving 2 bases not matched to a gene. The CDR3 loop reads CSASRDRNSPLHF. DNA of the CDR3: TGCAGTGCTAGTAGGGACAGGAATTCACCCCTCCACTTT.

This clonotype showed up just a few times. This chain links TRBV19 with TRBJ2-1; 8 bases match TRBD2. Germline V gene sequence: CDR1 LNHDA, CDR2 SQIVND (reference sequence). The V and J ends lost 5 bases and 3 bases, in that order; junction bases with no gene match: 6. The CDR3 covers 15 residues. In DNA, the CDR3 is TGTGCCAGTAGTCCACGGGAGGGCCTCTACAATGAGCAGTTCTTC. Translated: CASSPREGLYNEQFF.

The chain links TRBV12-3 or TRBV12-4 to TRBJ1-2; no reliable D call. Trimming cost V 3 bases and J 3 bases, with 14 bases left between them. This CDR3 spans 15 amino acids. In nucleotides, the CDR3 is TGTGCCAGCAGTTTGCATGCTACGGAGGACTATGGCTACACCTTC. Encoded protein: CASSLHATEDYGYTF.

In its sample, this clonotype was seen a few times. The V and J genes are TRBV11-1 and TRBJ2-7, with 13 bases that match TRBD2. This CDR3 contains 19 residues. The V gene's germline CDR1 is SGHAT and CDR2 FQDESV (reference sequence). With V trimmed by 4 bases and J by 5 bases, 17 bases remained unmatched. The chain's CDR3 is CASSSSYKPGLAGIHEQYF. In DNA form, the CDR3 reads TGTGCCAGCAGCTCCTCCTACAAACCGGGACTAGCGGGAATCCACGAGCAGTACTTC.

The chain links TRBV6-2 or TRBV6-3 to TRBJ2-2, with D tentatively TRBD1 (6 bases). The CDR3 has 15 residues. CDR1 MNHEY and CDR2 SVGEGT come from the germline V gene. Between the trimmed V and J ends, which lost 0 bases and 7 bases, there was a span of 12 bases. CDR3 protein: CASSYSQGMDGELFF. CDR3 nucleotide sequence: TGTGCCAGCAGTTACTCACAGGGTATGGACGGGGAGCTGTTTTTT.

V is TRBV7-7 and J is TRBJ2-5, with D unresolved. Germline loops: CDR1 SSHAT, CDR2 FNYEAQ (reference sequence). The CDR3 covers 16 residues. Between the trimmed V and J ends, which lost 2 bases and 1 base, there was a span of 14 bases. CDR3 sequence: CASSLNSHTSQETQYF. CDR3 in DNA: TGTGCCAGCAGCTTAAATTCGCATACCTCCCAAGAGACCCAGTACTTC.

In this sample, this clonotype turned up a few times. The rearrangement links TRBV6-2 or TRBV6-3 to TRBJ2-5; 11 bases are shared with TRBD1. Germline V CDR1 and CDR2: MNHEY, SVGEGT. After removal of 4 bases from V and 5 bases from J, the junction contained 3 bases not matched to a gene. The CDR3 has 14 amino acids. The CDR3 DNA sequence: TGTGCCAGCAGTTGGACAGGGGGCTGGGAGACCCAGTACTTC. Protein: CASSWTGGWETQYF.

The sample holds a few counts of this clonotype. The chain uses TRBV21-1 and TRBJ1-2. TRBV21-1 is a documented pseudogene. This CDR3 has 11 residues. The CDR3, as DNA: TGTGCCACCAGGGGAGGGGTATTAAGGGACTTC. Protein product: CATRGGVLRDF.

This rearrangement joins TRBV18 to TRBJ1-5, with a weak D call TRBD1 (6 bases). The V gene lost 6 bases and the J gene lost 2 bases, with 17 bases spanning the gap. The germline V gene has CDR1 KGHSH and CDR2 LQKENI. This CDR3 is 16 amino acids long. CDR3 amino acids: CASSPKGVRGNQPQHF. The CDR3 DNA follows: TGTGCCAGCTCCCCAAAGGGGGTTAGGGGCAATCAGCCCCAGCATTTT.

This clonotype was observed a few times. In DNA form, the CDR3 reads TGTGCCACCACGTCGGGTGACATTCAGTACTTC. Protein product: CATTSGDIQYF. The chain carries TRBV6-5 and TRBJ2-4; D is undetermined. Trimming stripped 10 bases from V and 8 bases from J, with 12 bases between. Germline V gene lookup returns CDR1 MNHEY and CDR2 SVGAGI. The CDR3 contains 11 residues.

This chain links TRBV7-8 with TRBJ2-2, with D possibly matching TRBD2 (6 bases). The germline V gene encodes CDR1 SGHVS and CDR2 FQNEAQ. The CDR3 is 18 residues long. V lost 0 bases and J 0 bases, leaving 14 bases between the germline ends. The CDR3 loop is CASSLATAGPTNTGELFF. The CDR3 nucleotides read TGTGCCAGCAGCTTAGCCACGGCGGGACCAACGAACACCGGGGAGCTGTTTTTT.

The CDR3 region is CASSLEGVTQYF. The CDR3 DNA is TGTGCCAGCAGCTTAGAGGGGGTTACCCAGTACTTC. The chain employs TRBV11-2 and TRBJ2-5; D may be TRBD1 or TRBD2 (5 bases each). The CDR3 length is 12 residues. The germline V gene encodes CDR1 SGHAT and CDR2 FQNNGV. V was cut by 0 bases and J by 8 bases, with 7 bases left in between.

Many counts were recorded for this clonotype. The rearrangement uses TRBV5-1 and TRBJ2-7; tentative D call: TRBD1 (5 bases). V was shortened by 5 bases and J by 6 bases, with 30 bases between the two germline ends. The CDR3 loop spans 18 amino acids. Germline CDR1 reads SGHRS; CDR2 reads YFSETQ. In DNA, the CDR3 is TGCGCCAGCAGTCCCACCTTTCAGGCCTTTACACAGGAAGGCGAGCAGTACTTC. Translation gives CASSPTFQAFTQEGEQYF. Combining the CDR3 with reference TRBV5-1 and TRBJ2-7 gives the whole variable domain KAGVTQTPRYLIKTRGQQVTLSCSPISGHRSVSWYQQTPGQGLQFLFEYFSETQRNKGNFPGRFSGRQFSNSRSEMNVSTLELGDSALYLCASSPTFQAFTQEGEQYFGPGTRLTVT.

This clonotype has only a few counts. The J gene is TRBJ2-2, the V gene TRBV6-5, with TRBD1 matching 7 bases. This CDR3 is 13 amino acids long. Germline V gene lookup returns CDR1 MNHEY and CDR2 SVGAGI. J was trimmed by 7 bases and V by 4 bases; bases with no gene match: 3. CDR3 sequence reads: CASSSHRGGELFF. DNA of the CDR3: TGTGCCAGCAGTTCCCACAGGGGCGGGGAGCTGTTTTTT.

The rearrangement uses TRBV11-2 and TRBJ2-6, with D uncertain. Deletions cut 3 bases from V and 0 bases from J, with 15 bases between. Germline CDR1 is SGHAT and CDR2 is FQNNGV. The CDR3 has 18 residues. Here the CDR3 reads CASSLSGPLLSGANVLTF. The CDR3 DNA follows: TGTGCCAGCAGCTTGTCCGGACCCTTACTCTCTGGGGCCAACGTCCTGACTTTC.

The chain joins TRBV2 to TRBJ2-1, with 8 bases fitting TRBD1. Germline assignment: CDR1 SNHLY and CDR2 FYNNEI. V lost 4 bases to trimming and J lost 4 bases; unmatched junction nucleotides: 9. The CDR3 extends over 16 amino acids. CDR3 in DNA: TGTGCCAGCAGTGTGCAGGGGGCGGTCGCTTACAATGAGCAGTTCTTC. Residues: CASSVQGAVAYNEQFF.